A single sample is the source of the 17 T cell receptor beta chains below, sequenced in a study of cytomegalovirus exposure and HLA in healthy donors. Produced via immunoSEQ multiplex PCR; TCRdb's table is partial and in-frame only. This sample has 250,000 to 400,000 clones, with roughly 86% found just once. The sequenced material came from PBMCs. The receptors stem from a man between 25 and 39 years old in good health and CMV-seronegative.

The genes are TRBV5-1 and TRBJ2-6; 8 nucleotides align to TRBD1. CDR3 length: 16 amino acids. The trim removed 2 bases at V and 4 bases at J, leaving 5 bases unmatched. CDR1 is SGHRS and CDR2 is YFSETQ in the germline V gene. CDR3 nucleotides: TGCGCCAGCAGCTTAGACAGGGGCCTAGGGGCCAACGTCCTGACTTTC. Protein sequence: CASSLDRGLGANVLTF.

The chain uses TRBV6-6 and TRBJ1-6; 10 bases are shared with TRBD1. The V gene end was trimmed by 6 bases and the J gene end by 8 bases; junction bases not matched to a gene: 7. Germline-derived CDR1 and CDR2 are MNHNY and SVGAGI (reference sequence). This CDR3 spans 15 amino acids. The chain's CDR3 is CASSPGTGDHSPLHF. In DNA form, the CDR3 reads TGTGCCAGCAGCCCCGGGACAGGGGATCATTCACCCCTCCACTTT.

The chain links TRBV1 to TRBJ1-2; TRBD1 is the table's D call and was not checked against the DNA. TRBV1 is listed as a pseudogene. CDR3 length: 13 amino acids. CDR3 protein: CTSSQTGSNGYTF. CDR3 nucleotides: TGCACCAGCAGCCAGACAGGGTCAAATGGCTACACCTTC.

The gene calls are TRBV18 and TRBJ1-5, with no clear D. Trimming shortened V by 4 bases and J by 5 bases, and 9 bases separated the two germline ends. CDR1 and CDR2 (germline): KGHSH, LQKENI. There are 13 residues in the CDR3. CDR3 nucleotides: TGTGCCAGCTCACAGACGGGAGATCAGCCCCAGCATTTT. It is translated as CASSQTGDQPQHF.

The sample holds a few counts of this clone. The chain combines TRBV2 with TRBJ1-2; D unresolved. In germline, CDR1 is SNHLY, CDR2 FYNNEI. Trimming cost V 6 bases and J 4 bases, with 3 bases left between them. The CDR3 is 10 amino acids. CDR3 residues: CASSSYGYTF. In nucleotides, the CDR3 is TGTGCCAGCAGCAGCTATGGCTACACCTTC. Drawing the rest from reference TRBV2 and TRBJ1-2, the complete variable domain is EPEVTQTPSHQVTQMGQEVILRCVPISNHLYFYWYRQILGQKVEFLVSFYNNEISEKSEIFDDQFSVERPDGSNFTLKIRSTKLEDSAMYFCASSSYGYTFGSGTRLTVV.

This clone was seen a single time. The gene calls are TRBV9 and TRBJ1-2; a weak D match, TRBD1 (5 bases). Germline V gene sequence: CDR1 SGDLS, CDR2 YYNGEE. The CDR3 has 15 residues. V lost 3 bases to trimming and J lost 1 base, with 13 bases between them. CDR3 in DNA: TGTGCCAGCAGCGGAACTATCGGGGGTAACTATGGCTACACCTTC. This encodes CASSGTIGGNYGYTF.

This clone was counted once. This CDR3 reads CASSLVPYLFTGELFF. The CDR3 DNA reads as TGTGCCAGCAGCTTGGTCCCGTACTTATTCACCGGGGAGCTGTTTTTT. This chain links TRBV5-4 with TRBJ2-2; D not certain. Germline lookup yields CDR1 SGHNT and CDR2 YYREEE (reference sequence). Trimming shortened V by 0 bases and J by 4 bases, and 13 bases separated the two germline ends. The CDR3 spans 16 residues.

The V gene is TRBV6-4, the J gene TRBJ1-2, with 8 bases that match TRBD1. V shed 4 bases, J shed 4 bases, and the junction held 8 bases outside the gene matches. The CDR3 extends over 15 amino acids. Germline values: CDR1 MRHNA, CDR2 SNTAGT. Here the CDR3 DNA reads TGTGCCAGCAGTGCCGACAGGGGCCTCAGCTATGGCTACACCTTC. Encoded protein: CASSADRGLSYGYTF.

The chain employs TRBV6-1 and TRBJ2-1; 9 bases line up with TRBD1. CDR3 length equals 13 residues. J lost 9 bases, V lost 4 bases, and 4 bases had no gene match. The germline CDR1 and CDR2 sequences are MNHNS and SASEGT. This CDR3 reads CASSGDRDGEQFF. The CDR3 nucleotides are TGTGCCAGCAGTGGGGACAGGGACGGTGAGCAGTTCTTC.

This chain uses TRBV5-1 with TRBJ2-7; no clear D gene. The CDR3 loop spans 11 amino acids. The germline V gene has CDR1 SGHRS and CDR2 YFSETQ. Deletions cut 2 bases from V and 12 bases from J, with 12 bases between. The CDR3 nucleotides are TGCGCCAGCAGCTTTAGCCTGCGACTGTACTTC. It codes for CASSFSLRLYF.

The chain recombines TRBV13 with TRBJ2-2; D is uncertain. The CDR3 runs to 14 residues. Germline V CDR1 and CDR2: PRHDT, FYEKMQ (reference sequence). V was trimmed by 5 bases and J by 0 bases, leaving 7 bases between them. In DNA, the CDR3 is TGTGCCAGCAGCCCCCTCCCGAACACCGGGGAGCTGTTTTTT. This translates into CASSPLPNTGELFF.

The chain is built from TRBV5-5 and TRBJ1-5; 7 bases are a match to TRBD1. The germline CDR1 and CDR2 sequences are SGHKS and YYEKEE (reference sequence). J gave up 6 bases and V 3 bases, and 9 bases lay outside the gene matches. The CDR3 is made up of 15 amino acids. CDR3 sequence (DNA): TGTGCCAGCAGCTCAAGACAGGGAGATGGTCAGCCCCAGCATTTT. Translated: CASSSRQGDGQPQHF. The full variable domain, rest sourced from reference TRBV5-5 and TRBJ1-5, is DAGVTQSPTHLIKTRGQQVTLRCSPISGHKSVSWYQQVLGQGPQFIFQYYEKEERGRGNFPDRFSARQFPNYSSELNVNALLLGDSALYLCASSSRQGDGQPQHFGDGTRLSIL.

The chain combines TRBV13 with TRBJ2-1, with 7 nucleotides matching TRBD1. Germline lookup yields CDR1 PRHDT and CDR2 FYEKMQ (reference sequence). Trimming at V came to 0 bases and at J to 8 bases, leaving 7 bases not matched to a gene. This CDR3 region has 15 residues. CDR3 coding DNA: TGTGCCAGCAGCTTAGGTTACAGGGGTTTCGATGAGCAGTTCTTC. Its protein is CASSLGYRGFDEQFF. Looking up the rest from reference TRBV13 and TRBJ2-1 gives the full variable domain: AAGVIQSPRHLIKEKRETATLKCYPIPRHDTVYWYQQGPGQDPQFLISFYEKMQSDKGSIPDRFSAQQFSDYHSELNMSSLELGDSALYFCASSLGYRGFDEQFFGPGTRLTVL.

V is TRBV27 and J is TRBJ1-1; the D gene is possibly TRBD1 (5 bases). Trimming pared 5 bases from V and 11 bases from J, leaving 18 bases between. Germline V gene data show CDR1 as MNHEY and CDR2 as SMNVEV (reference sequence). The length of the CDR3 is 13 residues. CDR3 loop: CASSPNWGGDAFF. The CDR3 coding sequence is TGTGCCAGCAGTCCGAACTGGGGAGGGGACGCTTTCTTT.

The chain combines TRBV6-1 with TRBJ2-3, with TRBD2 matching 8 bases. Per germline, CDR1 MNHNS and CDR2 SASEGT. V was clipped by 3 bases and J by 1 base; unmatched bases: 0. CDR3 length: 14 amino acids. This CDR3 reads CASSERGGTDTQYF. CDR3 nucleotide sequence: TGTGCCAGCAGTGAGCGGGGGGGCACAGATACGCAGTATTTT.

The chain joins TRBV13 to TRBJ2-1, with TRBD1 matching 11 bases. V was clipped by 5 bases and J by 4 bases; unmatched bases: 7. This CDR3 is built from 16 residues. Germline CDR1 is PRHDT and CDR2 is FYEKMQ (reference sequence). The CDR3 spells CASSLTGTGGYNEQFF. The CDR3 DNA follows: TGTGCCAGCAGCCTGACCGGGACAGGGGGTTACAATGAGCAGTTCTTC. The whole variable domain, remainder taken from reference TRBV13 and TRBJ2-1, is AAGVIQSPRHLIKEKRETATLKCYPIPRHDTVYWYQQGPGQDPQFLISFYEKMQSDKGSIPDRFSAQQFSDYHSELNMSSLELGDSALYFCASSLTGTGGYNEQFFGPGTRLTVL.

The genes are TRBV6-5 and TRBJ2-7; weak D call: TRBD1 (5 bases). The germline V and J ends were trimmed by 7 bases and 4 bases, with 11 bases remaining between them. Germline V lookup: CDR1 MNHEY, CDR2 SVGAGI. The length of the CDR3 is 12 residues. CDR3 amino acids: CASNPPGYEQYF. The CDR3 DNA sequence: TGTGCCAGCAATCCCCCAGGGTACGAGCAGTACTTC.